This record looks at one T cell receptor (beta chain) sequence and its context. This clonotype was detected many times. Its binding antigen is unknown. Base qualities were left out, and no much larger clone turns up one base away. This sample is drawn from a study of T cells in Graves' hyperthyroidism and ophthalmopathy (dated by TCRdb to the late 2010s). Context from the whole study: Peripheral blood was collected at initial diagnosis, before any treatment. An independent validation cohort of 18 to 20 hyperthyroidism patients and approximately 15 patients who later progressed to ophthalmopathy tested prospective prediction of ophthalmopathy. To identify distinguishing TCR V-J signatures, a discovery cohort of 100 or so patients was used, comprising fewer than 45 with Graves' ophthalmopathy and about 59 with stable Graves' hyperthyroidism. In addition, the study compared T-cell repertoires in thyroid tissue and in blood from five or six Graves' hyperthyroidism patients. TCR Vbeta CDR3 sequencing of approximately 140 peripheral blood samples (43 ophthalmopathy, under 80 hyperthyroidism and some 17 progressor patients) is reported in the paper. Following sampling, methimazole starting at 30 mg daily was given to hyperthyroidism patients, and high-dose intravenous methylprednisolone was given to ophthalmopathy patients. The roughly 94 discovery patients were randomly split 7:3 into training and test sets.

The TCR beta CDR3 regions were amplified from the RNA transcripts. The first round of RT-PCR for the TCR CDR3 was performed with the HTBI primer set and the Qiagen OneStep RT-PCR kit. A second multiplex PCR round built the libraries, followed by size selection and purification. Paired-end sequencing of the libraries was performed with 100 bp reads on an Illumina HiSeq2000. The original methods were these. SOAPnuke was used to process the raw data, with reads discarded if the reads contained adapters or uncalled bases, had a mean Phred below 15, or lacked an exact constant-primer or identifier match. COPE v1.2.5 was used to merge the high-quality paired reads, and each unique nucleotide sequence was defined as a clonotype. Clonotypes were aligned to IMGT TRBV, TRBD and TRBJ reference segments using MiTCR v1.1. Only V-J combinations with frequency above 0.0001, covering 98% to 99.2% of repertoires, were analysed. A TCS score was defined as the ratio of F50 (clonal expansion) to E x V (chaos), with BLOSUM62-based TCRdist applied between CDR3 peptides within each V-J. Welch's t-statistics and random forest reduced 450 to 600 V-J features to roughly 13, which were used in a naive Bayes classifier (R e1071). TCRdb reprocessing: public reads trimmed at Q25 with fastp, clones called with MiXCR, in-frame beta chains kept. Entries are consolidated by CDR3 protein sequence, retaining the most common genes and DNA. These V and J calls are TCRdb output, not the study's own analysis. This sample holds about 360,000 distinct CDR3 sequences; roughly an eighth were observed only once. The biggest ten clones account for 9.2% of the sample.

CDR1 and CDR2 are drawn from the germline V gene (reference sequence): DFQATT, SNEGSKA. After removal of 0 bases from V and 3 bases from J, the junction retains 6 bases not matched to a gene. The CDR3 sequence holds 15 residues, the cysteine and phenylalanine included. Only the CDR3 portion is preserved as DNA: 45 bases, with reading frame beginning at the first base. Results and caveats for the whole study, not just this receptor: In validation, the model predicted progression to ophthalmopathy a median of approximately 6.6 months before onset, with over 60% sensitivity and roughly 77% specificity. Sample size was not statistically predetermined, and blinding of investigators to group allocation was not performed. Ophthalmopathy was separated from stable hyperthyroidism by a 13 V-J signature model, with 85% to 90% sensitivity and roughly 84% specificity obtained in cross-validation and 80%/75% obtained in testing. Most expanded thyroid clonotypes (frequency above 0.001) were also found in blood, which suggests that blood repertoires may mirror thyroid immune responses.

Stable Graves' hyperthyroidism was defined as the absence of progression to ophthalmopathy over 18 months of follow-up. Hyperthyroidism patients were newly diagnosed, with disease duration under 2 months, and aged 18 to 65 years. Patients with uncontrolled infections, other autoimmune diseases, pregnancy or lactation were excluded. Diagnoses were established on the basis of clinical symptoms, serum thyroxine and TRAb, thyroid ultrasound, and orbital computed tomography. PBMCs were isolated from approximately 10 ml of fresh peripheral blood by Ficoll-Paque density gradient centrifugation. Total RNA was extracted using Trizol reagent, and RNA quality was assessed on an Agilent 2100 Bioanalyzer.

The V gene is TRBV20-1 and the J gene is TRBJ2-7; TRBD2 agrees with 9 junctional bases. The receptor was isolated from a woman aged 18 to 35 with Graves' hyperthyroidism. Sequenced material: blood. Read as DNA, the sequence is TGCAGTGCTAGAGATTCAGCGGGAGGAGGCTACGAGCAGTACTTC. Its product reads: CSARDSAGGGYEQYF.